Below are 13 T cell receptor beta chains sequenced from a single sample in a study of cytomegalovirus exposure and HLA in healthy donors. The PCR used 60 Vbeta and 13 Jbeta primers. The method was immunoSEQ multiplex PCR; TCRdb's version includes in-frame clones alone and lacks a portion of them. The table lists some 150,000 clones, roughly 80% of them singletons. The sequenced material came from PBMCs. These receptors were obtained from a man aged 40-55 years in good health and CMV-seropositive.

The chain recombines TRBV18 with TRBJ1-1; TRBD1 is a possible D gene (5 bases). The germline V gene has CDR1 KGHSH and CDR2 LQKENI. CDR3 length equals 18 residues. The V and J ends lost 2 bases and 5 bases respectively, with 24 bases between them. CDR3 protein: CASSPRILSQGGSTEAFF. The CDR3 DNA reads as TGTGCCAGCTCACCAAGGATTCTAAGCCAGGGCGGATCGACTGAAGCTTTCTTT.

This rearrangement joins TRBV9 to TRBJ1-2; no firm D call. Germline V gene data show CDR1 as SGDLS and CDR2 as YYNGEE. This CDR3 is 16 amino acids long. Trimming took off 4 bases at V and 8 bases at J, with 24 bases between the two ends. The CDR3 coding sequence is TGTGCCAGCAGCAGATTGTCGAGCGCTCCGTTGGAGGGCTACACCTTC. This encodes CASSRLSSAPLEGYTF.

The rearrangement links TRBV6-5 to TRBJ2-1; possible D gene TRBD2, 6 bases. With 0 bases removed from V and 7 bases from J, the gap between germline ends came to 16 bases. The CDR3 covers 16 residues. CDR1 MNHEY and CDR2 SVGAGI come from the germline V gene. The CDR3 DNA reads as TGTGCCAGCAGTTACTCCTTCGGGGCGGGGAGGAATGAGCAGTTCTTC. Amino acids: CASSYSFGAGRNEQFF.

This clone was recorded once. This chain connects TRBV29-1 to TRBJ1-1, with 7 bases fitting TRBD1. Per germline, CDR1 SQVTM and CDR2 ANQGSEA. The V and J ends lost 7 bases and 5 bases, in that order; junction bases with no gene match: 4. The CDR3 runs 11 residues. The CDR3 spells CSEGQQTEAFF. The DNA of the CDR3 is TGCAGCGAGGGACAGCAGACTGAAGCTTTCTTT.

The J gene is TRBJ1-5, the V gene TRBV28, with D unclear. Germline-derived CDR1 and CDR2 are MDHEN and SYDVKM. CDR3 length: 15 amino acids. V shed 6 bases and J shed 4 bases, with 16 bases lying between them. The CDR3 nucleotides are TGTGCCAGCAGGCGGGCTAGGGTCGTTAATCAGCCCCAGCATTTT. This codes for CASRRARVVNQPQHF.

This clone was seen just once. For the CDR3, the DNA is TGTGCCAGCTCACCGATAGGGACAGTTGAAAAACTGTTTTTT. It codes for CASSPIGTVEKLFF. This rearrangement joins TRBV18 to TRBJ1-4; 7 bases align to TRBD1. The J segment lost 7 bases and the V segment lost 3 bases, leaving 5 bases of the junction unmatched. CDR3 length: 14 amino acids. Germline lookup yields CDR1 KGHSH and CDR2 LQKENI.

This rearrangement joins TRBV9 to TRBJ1-2, with D uncertain. CDR1 and CDR2 (germline): SGDLS, YYNGEE. Trimming removed 0 bases at V and 0 bases at J, with 12 bases between. This CDR3 contains 16 residues. The CDR3 sequence: CASSVGPVRSNYGYTF. In DNA form, the CDR3 reads TGTGCCAGCAGCGTAGGCCCAGTTCGCTCTAACTATGGCTACACCTTC.

V usage is TRBV5-1 and J usage is TRBJ1-5; D unclear. Looked up from germline, CDR1 is SGHRS and CDR2 is YFSETQ. Deletions cut 2 bases from V and 5 bases from J, with 8 bases between. This CDR3 spans 13 amino acids. CDR3 bases: TGCGCCAGCAGCTTAGCTGAGGATCAGCCCCAGCATTTT. Residues: CASSLAEDQPQHF.

V gene TRBV15 combines with J gene TRBJ2-5; D perhaps matches TRBD1 (6 bases). V dropped 4 bases and J dropped 5 bases, with 8 bases sitting between them. The CDR3 runs to 12 residues. Germline CDR1 LNHNV, CDR2 YYDKDF (reference sequence). CDR3 residues: CATSKDRETQYF. The CDR3 nucleotides are TGTGCCACCAGCAAAGACAGGGAGACCCAGTACTTC. Filled out from reference TRBV15 and TRBJ2-5, the complete variable domain reads DAMVIQNPRYQVTQFGKPVTLSCSQTLNHNVMYWYQQKSSQAPKLLFHYYDKDFNNEADTPDNFQSRRPNTSFCFLDIRSPGLGDTAMYLCATSKDRETQYFGPGTRLLVL.

The gene calls are TRBV28 and TRBJ2-7, with D tentatively TRBD2 (6 bases). This CDR3 has 13 residues. V shed 5 bases and J shed 3 bases, with 11 bases lying between them. Germline V gives CDR1 MDHEN, CDR2 SYDVKM. CDR3 amino acids: CASSRGLFYEQYF. The CDR3 nucleotides are TGTGCCAGCAGTAGGGGACTGTTCTACGAGCAGTACTTC.

V gene TRBV5-1 combines with J gene TRBJ2-1; tentatively, D is TRBD1 (6 bases). With 2 bases removed from V and 11 bases from J, the gap between germline ends came to 14 bases. The CDR3 sequence is 13 residues long. Germline values: CDR1 SGHRS, CDR2 YFSETQ. CDR3 in DNA: TGCGCCAGCAGCTTTGGGGGCGACGCCCAGCAGTTCTTC. It is translated as CASSFGGDAQQFF.

The chain links TRBV5-1 to TRBJ1-2; D not certain. The length of the CDR3 is 13 residues. The germline V gene has CDR1 SGHRS and CDR2 YFSETQ. Trimming removed 0 bases at V and 4 bases at J, with 7 bases between. Written as DNA, the CDR3 is TGCGCCAGCAGCTTGGTTGGTAGCTATGGCTACACCTTC. Protein sequence: CASSLVGSYGYTF.

The chain couples TRBV29-1 to TRBJ1-1; possible D gene TRBD1, 5 bases. Germline V lookup: CDR1 SQVTM, CDR2 ANQGSEA. V lost 8 bases and J 4 bases, leaving 14 bases between the germline ends. This CDR3 comprises 12 residues. The CDR3 DNA follows: TGCAGCACCGAAAGGGGTAGCACTGAAGCTTTCTTT. Its translation is CSTERGSTEAFF.